This T cell receptor (beta chain) was captured by sequencing in a study of tumor and adjacent non-tumor tissue in lung cancer. Study context: Stage I to III disease affected 10 men and 5 women aged roughly 31 to 80.

No cell sorting was done before RNA was extracted from the tissue. Between August and November 2014, newly diagnosed, chemotherapy-naive lung cancer patients underwent thoracic surgery in China. A modified ARM-PCR protocol with three rounds of nested PCR amplified TCRbeta. MiXCR, applied by TCRdb to the multiplex PCR reads, yields one record per CDR3 protein. The table records about 75,000 distinct CDR3 sequences, around 77% of them present only once. This clonotype was found once. The target antigen is unknown. One end of the junction fails to match germline, which may point to a read error. Germline V gene lookup returns CDR1 MDHEN and CDR2 SYDVKM. This CDR3 has 16 amino acids. General study points: Normal lung showed higher cumulative top 100 clone frequency than tumor. Significantly higher TCR diversity was found in tumor than normal lung.

The receptor was isolated from a woman between 50 and 59 years old with non-small cell lung cancer. Sequenced material: lung tumor tissue. This chain joins TRBV28 and TRBJ2-1, with unresolved D. This CDR3 reads CANSSRKWQKYNEQFF. In DNA form, the CDR3 reads TGTGCCAACAGTTCTCGCAAGTGGCAGAAGTACAATGAACAGTTCTTC.